The present entry profiles one T cell receptor beta chain with its context. In the PCR, 60 Vbeta and 13 Jbeta primers were used. Profiled with immunoSEQ multiplex PCR; TCRdb holds only in-frame clones, not every one. Here the sample spans fewer than 200,000 clones, roughly 80% being singletons. The data stem from a study of cytomegalovirus exposure and HLA in healthy donors. Germline CDR1 is MNHNS and CDR2 is SASEGT. V dropped 1 base and J dropped 0 bases, with 12 bases sitting between them. There are 16 residues in the CDR3. The source material was PBMCs. The rearrangement uses TRBV6-1 and TRBJ1-1, with D unclear. The clonotype comes from a woman in her late teens or twenties in good health and CMV-seronegative. The CDR3 is CASSEGTGMLNTEAFF. As DNA, the CDR3 is TGTGCCAGCAGTGAAGGCACGGGGATGTTGAACACTGAAGCTTTCTTT.